This is a list of T cell receptor beta chains from one sample in a study of blood T cell repertoires in COVID-19. Assay: immunoSEQ multiplex PCR; the TCRdb copy retains only in-frame clones and omits some. The repertoire holds under 200,000 clones, with approximately 88% as singletons. The specimen sequenced was PBMCs or T cells enriched from blood (not recorded which). Receptors originate from a woman between 50 and 59 years old who had recovered from COVID-19. Each CDR3 is given with its conserved first and last residue. The D gene is left open where the match is weak. Rows give clone size only sometimes, using once, few, many, or a class for an expanded clone.

D	V	size	J	DNA	CDR3
TRBD2	TRBV6-6	NA	TRBJ2-1	TGTGCCAGCAGTCCCTCACTAGCGGGGGGCATAAATGAGCAGTTCTTC	CASSPSLAGGINEQFF
NA	TRBV5-4	NA	TRBJ2-1	TGTGCCAGCAGCTTGGCCAACTACAATGAGCAGTTCTTC	CASSLANYNEQFF
NA	TRBV28	few	TRBJ1-5	TGTGCCAGCAGTTTATCGGTGGGAGGGGCGAAGATGTATTTT	CASSLSVGGAKMYF
TRBD1	TRBV6-7	NA	TRBJ1-1	TGTGCCAGCAGTTACCCGACAGGGGGGGACACTGAAGCTTTCTTT	CASSYPTGGDTEAFF
NA	TRBV11-2	once	TRBJ2-3	TGTGCCAGCCTAGAGTCCGGCACAGATACGCAGTATTTT	CASLESGTDTQYF
NA	TRBV7-8	NA	TRBJ1-3	TGTGCCAGCAGCGGCGGGACCTTCTCTGGAAACACCATATATTTT	CASSGGTFSGNTIYF
NA	TRBV7-2	once	TRBJ2-5	TGTGCCAGCAGCTCTTTCGTTAGCGTCCAAGAGACCCAGTACTTC	CASSSFVSVQETQYF
TRBD1	TRBV5-1	many	TRBJ2-5	TGCGCCAGCAGCTTGACAGGGGGCGAAGAGACCCAGTACTTC	CASSLTGGEETQYF
NA	TRBV7-2	NA	TRBJ2-7	TGTGCCAGCAGCTCACGGGGCAGGGGAAACGAGCAGTACTTC	CASSSRGRGNEQYF
NA	TRBV18	NA	TRBJ1-1	TGTGCCAGCTCCCCTTATAAGGGAAGGGGGTTGACTGAAGCTTTCTTT	CASSPYKGRGLTEAFF
NA	TRBV6-5	NA	TRBJ1-5	TGTGCTCTAGGGGGGGCGAATCAGCCCCAGCATTTT	CALGGANQPQHF
NA	TRBV2	NA	TRBJ1-5	TGTGCCAGCAGTGGAGAACAGGGTTATCAGCCCCAGCATTTT	CASSGEQGYQPQHF
TRBD2	TRBV6-2/TRBV6-3	NA	TRBJ2-7	TGTGCCAGCAGCGAAAGCGGGGGTCCCTACGAGCAGTACTTC	CASSESGGPYEQYF
TRBD2	TRBV4-2	NA	TRBJ2-1	TGTGCCAGCAGCCAAGAAAGGGCTAGCGGGGGCGAAGGGTATGAGCAGTTCTTC	CASSQERASGGEGYEQFF
TRBD1	TRBV6-5	NA	TRBJ2-1	TGTGCCAGCAAGCCGACAGGGGGATCTTACAATGAGCAGTTCTTC	CASKPTGGSYNEQFF
TRBD2	TRBV9	NA	TRBJ2-1	TGTGCCAGCAGCGTGGCTCCCGGGACTAGAAATGAGCAGTTCTTC	CASSVAPGTRNEQFF
NA	TRBV6-2/TRBV6-3	NA	TRBJ2-7	TGTGCCAGCAGTTACGGCAACTCCTACGAGCAGTACTTC	CASSYGNSYEQYF
NA	TRBV24-1	NA	TRBJ2-5	TGTGCCACCAGTGATTCGCGGGAGACCCAGTACTTC	CATSDSRETQYF
NA	TRBV29-1	NA	TRBJ2-2	TGCAGCGTTGAAAAACGAGCGTCTGGGGAGCTGTTTTTT	CSVEKRASGELFF
TRBD1	TRBV6-5	NA	TRBJ1-5	TGTGCCAGCAGTCGCACAGGGGATCAGCCCCAGCATTTT	CASSRTGDQPQHF
NA	TRBV18	NA	TRBJ1-1	TGTGCCAGCTCACCACCCGGGGGGAACACTGAAGCTTTCTTT	CASSPPGGNTEAFF
NA	TRBV2	NA	TRBJ1-2	TGTGCCAGCAGTGAAGGTGAGGGTTGGAGCTACACCTTC	CASSEGEGWSYTF
TRBD1	TRBV20-1	NA	TRBJ1-2	TGCAGTCCCCGGACAGGGAATGGCTACACCTTC	CSPRTGNGYTF
TRBD2	TRBV5-4	NA	TRBJ2-5	TGTGCCAGCAGCCCGGACGGGGGGGCTGGGACCCAGTACTTC	CASSPDGGAGTQYF
NA	TRBV3-1/TRBV3-2	few	TRBJ2-7	TGTGCCAGCAGCGCAAGCGGACAGTGGGTTTATGAGAACGAGCAGTACTTC	CASSASGQWVYENEQYF
NA	TRBV29-1	NA	TRBJ1-2	TGCAGCGTGAGCGGCCCTGCTAACTATGGCTACACCTTC	CSVSGPANYGYTF
NA	TRBV2	few	TRBJ1-2	TGTGCCAGCAGTGAGTGGGGCAGACTCTATGGCTACACCTTC	CASSEWGRLYGYTF
TRBD1	TRBV4-3	NA	TRBJ1-3	TGCGCCAGCAGCCAATCAACAGGGGGGGGGAACACCATATATTTT	CASSQSTGGGNTIYF
NA	TRBV7-2	few	TRBJ2-1	TGTGCCAGCAGCTTAAACCGCTATACCTACAATGAGCAGTTCTTC	CASSLNRYTYNEQFF
TRBD1	TRBV16	NA	TRBJ2-7	TGTGCCAGCAGCCGGGGGACAGGGGGTTACTACGAGCAGTACTTC	CASSRGTGGYYEQYF
NA	TRBV11-3	NA	TRBJ2-2	TGTGCCAGCAGCTTTTCCCTCTCAGATTTCACCGGGGAGCTGTTTTTT	CASSFSLSDFTGELFF
TRBD1	TRBV29-1	NA	TRBJ1-1	TGCAGCGTAGCCACGGGACAGGGAGGAACTGAAGCTTTCTTT	CSVATGQGGTEAFF
NA	TRBV10-3	NA	TRBJ1-1	TGTGCCATCAAGATTGACAGGACCAACACTGAAGCTTTCTTT	CAIKIDRTNTEAFF
NA	TRBV27	NA	TRBJ2-7	TGTGCCAGCAGTCCCCTCCCGGGGTGGCCAGGTAGACACGAGCAGTACTTC	CASSPLPGWPGRHEQYF
TRBD1	TRBV4-1	NA	TRBJ2-3	TGCGCCAGCAGCCAACAGGGGGCAATCACAGATACGCAGTATTTT	CASSQQGAITDTQYF
TRBD1	TRBV6-5	NA	TRBJ1-2	TGTGCCAGCAGACAGGGGGCAGGCTACACCTTC	CASRQGAGYTF
TRBD1	TRBV7-2	NA	TRBJ1-1	TGTGCCAGCAGCCCGGACAGGGGGTTTGGGACTGAAGCTTTCTTT	CASSPDRGFGTEAFF
NA	TRBV18	once	TRBJ2-7	TGTGCCAGCTCACCACCAGTAGGGGGAGAGCAGTACTTC	CASSPPVGGEQYF
TRBD1	TRBV4-3	NA	TRBJ1-2	TGCGCCAGCAGCCAAGATCCGGGGACAGGTGACTATGGCTACACCTTC	CASSQDPGTGDYGYTF
TRBD2	TRBV10-2	NA	TRBJ2-7	TGCGCCAGCAGAACCTCGGGGACTAGCGGGGGGCTGGAGTACTTC	CASRTSGTSGGLEYF
NA	TRBV7-2	NA	TRBJ2-7	TGTGCCAGCAGCTCACAGGGAATGCACGACGAGCAGTACTTC	CASSSQGMHDEQYF
NA	TRBV9	NA	TRBJ1-4	TGTGCCAGCAGCGCGGCGGCTGCAACTAATGAAAAACTGTTTTTT	CASSAAAATNEKLFF
NA	TRBV5-4	NA	TRBJ2-7	TGTGCCAGCAGCTTGGTGGGTCCCGGCGGCGAGCAGTACTTC	CASSLVGPGGEQYF
NA	TRBV5-1	NA	TRBJ1-4	TGCGCCAGCAGTCCTGCAGGGAACGAAAAACTGTTTTTT	CASSPAGNEKLFF
TRBD1	TRBV7-2	few	TRBJ1-6	TGTGCCAGCAGCCCGGGACAGGGCAATTCACCCCTCCACTTT	CASSPGQGNSPLHF
TRBD1	TRBV5-1	NA	TRBJ1-2	TGCGCCAGCAGCAGGGGGGACAGCAACTATGGCTACACCTTC	CASSRGDSNYGYTF
NA	TRBV19	NA	TRBJ1-1	TGTGCCAGTAGTATTTGGGCGGGTAAGAACACTGAAGCTTTCTTT	CASSIWAGKNTEAFF
TRBD1	TRBV19	NA	TRBJ1-3	TGTGCCAGTAGTAACCGGGACAGAAGAAACACCATATATTTT	CASSNRDRRNTIYF
TRBD2	TRBV7-2	NA	TRBJ2-5	TGTGCCAGCAGCTTAGCCGGGAGGGGAGAGACCCAGTACTTC	CASSLAGRGETQYF
TRBD2	TRBV7-2	few	TRBJ2-3	TGTGCCAGCAGCCTTACTAGCGCGGCTAGCACAGATACGCAGTATTTT	CASSLTSAASTDTQYF
TRBD1	TRBV19	once	TRBJ1-5	TGTGCCAGTAGTATTATGGGACAGGGGCATCAGCCCCAGCATTTT	CASSIMGQGHQPQHF
NA	TRBV11-2	NA	TRBJ1-5	TGTGCCAGCAGCTTAGTCCCGGGAAGCAATCAGCCCCAGCATTTT	CASSLVPGSNQPQHF
NA	TRBV10-3	NA	TRBJ2-1	TGTGCCATCAGTGACAGGTACCCCTACAATGAGCAGTTCTTC	CAISDRYPYNEQFF